One and the same sample provided the 28 T cell receptor beta chains below, sequenced in a study of blood T cell repertoires in COVID-19. The table came from immunoSEQ multiplex PCR; TCRdb's copy has only in-frame clones and leaves some out. This sample yields 240,000 or so clones, of which 86% are seen a single time; more than 9% belongs to the top ten. The sample was peripheral blood. The receptor set was obtained from a man at least 80 years old with acute or convalescent COVID-19.

The chain employs TRBV19 and TRBJ1-1; D gene uncertain. V was trimmed by 5 bases and J by 0 bases, leaving 10 bases between them. CDR3 length: 14 residues. Germline V gives CDR1 LNHDA, CDR2 SQIVND (reference sequence). The CDR3 loop reads CASSSQELNTEAFF. For the CDR3, the DNA is TGTGCCAGTAGTTCCCAAGAGTTGAACACTGAAGCTTTCTTT.

The V call is TRBV6-4, the J call TRBJ1-2; 9 bases line up with TRBD1. The length of the CDR3 is 15 residues. The V gene end was trimmed by 6 bases and the J gene end by 7 bases; junction bases not matched to a gene: 12. The germline V gene has CDR1 MRHNA and CDR2 SNTAGT. The CDR3 DNA is TGTGCCAGCAGGGAAACCCGACAGGGGGGGAGTGGCTACACCTTC. Translated, it gives CASRETRQGGSGYTF.

J is TRBJ2-2 and V is TRBV19; D possibly corresponds to TRBD2 (6 bases). The germline gives CDR1 LNHDA, CDR2 SQIVND (reference sequence). Trimming shortened V by 6 bases and J by 1 base, and 12 bases separated the two germline ends. The CDR3 totals 15 residues. The CDR3 nucleotides read TGTGCCAGTAGCCCTAGCGTGATGAACACCGGGGAGCTGTTTTTT. Protein sequence: CASSPSVMNTGELFF. Together with reference TRBV19 and TRBJ2-2, the CDR3 gives the full variable domain: DGGITQSPKYLFRKEGQNVTLSCEQNLNHDAMYWYRQDPGQGLRLIYYSQIVNDFQKGDIAEGYSVSREKKESFPLTVTSAQKNPTAFYLCASSPSVMNTGELFFGEGSRLTVL.

The rearrangement links TRBV29-1 to TRBJ1-1; 8 bases line up with TRBD1. The CDR3 has 13 amino acids. V lost 7 bases and J lost 1; bases outside the gene matches: 5. Germline V gene data show CDR1 as SQVTM and CDR2 as ANQGSEA. CDR3 nucleotide sequence: TGCAGCGCCCCCGGGACAGGGAACACTGAAGCTTTCTTT. Encoded protein: CSAPGTGNTEAFF.

This chain connects TRBV6-6 to TRBJ1-3, with D possibly TRBD1 on 6 matching bases. CDR1 is MNHNY, CDR2 SVGAGI, per germline (reference sequence). The CDR3 is made up of 13 amino acids. Trimming took off 11 bases at V and 2 bases at J, with 13 bases between the two ends. The CDR3 sequence: CASRGGTGNTIYF. DNA for the CDR3: TGTGCCTCCCGAGGGGGAACTGGAAACACCATATATTTT.

This clone was counted only a few times. J is TRBJ2-7 and V is TRBV5-1; 10 bases map to TRBD1. V trimming: 4 bases; J trimming: 3 bases; junction bases outside the gene matches: 7. CDR3 size: 15 residues. Germline values: CDR1 SGHRS, CDR2 YFSETQ. The CDR3, as DNA: TGCGCCAGCAGCATTACCGGGACAGGGGTCTACGAGCAGTACTTC. This encodes CASSITGTGVYEQYF.

The chain is built from TRBV27 and TRBJ1-2; 9 nucleotides align to TRBD1. Losses at the gene ends were 7 bases for V and 4 bases for J; bases not matched to a gene: 7. This CDR3 is 14 amino acids long. From germline, CDR1 is MNHEY and CDR2 SMNVEV (reference sequence). The CDR3 DNA sequence: TGTGCCAGCACTCCGGGACAGGGACGCTATGGCTACACCTTC. It translates to CASTPGQGRYGYTF.

V gene TRBV21-1 combines with J gene TRBJ1-1; the table calls TRBD1, which could not be checked here. TRBV21-1 is classified as a pseudogene. This CDR3 is 15 amino acids long. The CDR3: CASSNRQGAKTEAFF. DNA of the CDR3: TGTGCCAGCAGCAATAGACAGGGGGCAAAGACTGAAGCTTTCTTT.

V gene TRBV5-1 combines with J gene TRBJ2-7, with 7 nucleotides matching TRBD1. Per the germline V gene, CDR1 is SGHRS and CDR2 is YFSETQ. After removal of 3 bases from V and 3 bases from J, the junction contained 3 bases not matched to a gene. The CDR3 has 13 residues. The CDR3 nucleotides read TGCGCCAGCAGCTATGGACAGGTCTACGAGCAGTACTTC. It encodes CASSYGQVYEQYF.

This chain joins TRBV3-1 (or the pseudogene TRBV3-2) and TRBJ2-5; tentatively, D is TRBD1 (6 bases). V shed 1 base and J shed 1 base, with 19 bases lying between them. The CDR3 consists of 18 residues. In germline, CDR1 is LGHDT, CDR2 YNNKEL (reference sequence). CDR3 sequence (DNA): TGTGCCAGCAGCCAAGTCCCTGAGTGGGGACATATCCAAGAGACCCAGTACTTC. Translating it yields CASSQVPEWGHIQETQYF.

The genes are TRBV4-1 and TRBJ2-7, with D tentatively TRBD1 (5 bases). V was shortened by 0 bases and J by 3 bases, with 15 bases between the two germline ends. Per the germline V gene, CDR1 is MGHRA and CDR2 is YSYEKL. The CDR3 is made up of 16 amino acids. CDR3 DNA sequence: TGCGCCAGCAGCCAAGATTCAGGGTCGCGTCTCTACGAGCAGTACTTC. This codes for CASSQDSGSRLYEQYF.

The gene calls are TRBV2 and TRBJ1-1; TRBD1 is a possible D gene (5 bases). The CDR3 runs 14 residues. CDR1 is SNHLY, CDR2 FYNNEI, per germline. V lost 3 bases and J 0 bases, leaving 8 bases between the germline ends. The CDR3 here is CASSETALNTEAFF. CDR3 nucleotides: TGTGCCAGCAGTGAGACAGCACTGAACACTGAAGCTTTCTTT.

The rearrangement links TRBV5-1 to TRBJ2-1; TRBD2 matches 11 bases. CDR1 and CDR2 (germline): SGHRS, YFSETQ. The CDR3 is made up of 18 amino acids. Losses at the gene ends were 0 bases for V and 7 bases for J; bases not matched to a gene: 12. The CDR3 DNA reads as TGCGCCAGCAGCTTGGGGGGACCACTAGCGGGAGCGGGGAATGAGCAGTTCTTC. It specifies CASSLGGPLAGAGNEQFF.

The chain is built from TRBV28 and TRBJ1-5, with 7 nucleotides matching TRBD1. CDR3 length: 14 residues. Per germline, CDR1 MDHEN and CDR2 SYDVKM. With V trimmed by 7 bases and J by 7 bases, 10 bases remained unmatched. CDR3 residues: CASNVQGIWQPQHF. CDR3 bases: TGTGCCAGCAACGTACAGGGGATTTGGCAGCCCCAGCATTTT.

The CDR3 is CASSTKGGNTEAFF. For the CDR3, the DNA is TGCGCCAGCAGCACAAAAGGGGGCAACACTGAAGCTTTCTTT. V and J are TRBV5-1 and TRBJ1-1; 7 bases are a match to TRBD1. This CDR3 is built from 14 residues. Germline lookup yields CDR1 SGHRS and CDR2 YFSETQ. After removal of 4 bases from V and 2 bases from J, the junction contained 5 bases not matched to a gene.

This chain connects TRBV19 to TRBJ1-1; 7 nucleotides agree with TRBD1. The germline V gene has CDR1 LNHDA and CDR2 SQIVND (reference sequence). The CDR3 runs 13 residues. V lost 3 bases, J lost 11 bases, and 9 bases stayed unmatched. CDR3 nucleotide sequence: TGTGCCAGTAGTATGGGAAGGGGGCGCGTGGCTTTCTTT. Translated, it gives CASSMGRGRVAFF.

This rearrangement joins TRBV2 to TRBJ1-6; maybe TRBD1 (5 bases). The CDR3 loop spans 15 amino acids. Germline CDR1 is SNHLY and CDR2 is FYNNEI. Trimming removed 7 bases at V and 9 bases at J, with 19 bases between. Here the CDR3 reads CASITSLGGGSPLHF. Here the CDR3 DNA reads TGTGCCAGCATCACAAGTCTCGGGGGGGGTTCACCCCTCCACTTT.

The V call is TRBV5-5, the J call TRBJ1-2, with 11 bases identical to TRBD1. The CDR3 length is 17 residues. The germline gives CDR1 SGHKS, CDR2 YYEKEE (reference sequence). The junction had 11 bases not matched to a gene; V was cut back by 4 bases and J by 3 bases. In DNA, the CDR3 is TGTGCCAGCAGCCATACCCAAGGACAGGGGGCCGACTATGGCTACACCTTC. The encoded protein is CASSHTQGQGADYGYTF.

The chain is built from TRBV21-1 and TRBJ2-5; the table names TRBD1, a call not compared with the DNA. TRBV21-1 is shown as a pseudogene. The CDR3 has 15 amino acids. The DNA for the CDR3 is TGTGCCAGCAGCAAACCAGGACAAGATCAAGAGACCCAGTACTTC. Translating gives CASSKPGQDQETQYF.

This chain uses TRBV5-1 with TRBJ2-1, with 14 bases fitting TRBD2. Germline-derived CDR1 and CDR2 are SGHRS and YFSETQ. J lost 4 bases, V lost 3 bases, and 6 bases had no gene match. CDR3 size: 17 residues. The chain's CDR3 is CASSSGTSGRGYNEQFF. CDR3 in DNA: TGCGCCAGCAGCTCCGGGACTAGCGGGAGAGGTTACAATGAGCAGTTCTTC.

The V and J genes are TRBV3-1 (or the pseudogene TRBV3-2) and TRBJ2-3; the D gene is possibly TRBD1 (5 bases). The germline gives CDR1 LGHDT, CDR2 YNNKEL (reference sequence). CDR3 length: 13 residues. Deletions cut 6 bases from V and 2 bases from J, with 9 bases between. The CDR3: CASSQGFTDTQYF. Here the CDR3 DNA reads TGTGCCAGCAGTCAGGGATTCACAGATACGCAGTATTTT.

The chain uses TRBV4-3 and TRBJ1-5; D uncertain. The CDR3 spans 14 residues. The V and J ends lost 3 bases and 9 bases respectively, with 15 bases between them. CDR1 is LGHNA, CDR2 YSLEER, per germline. The CDR3 DNA sequence: TGCGCCAGCAGCCAGGAGGGTCCGCCCGGGCCCCAGCATTTT. It yields the protein CASSQEGPPGPQHF.

CDR3 nucleotides: TGTGCCAGCAGCTTAGATGGACTAGATTTCGACGAGCAGTACTTC. It is translated as CASSLDGLDFDEQYF. The V call is TRBV7-9, the J call TRBJ2-7; 7 bases agree with TRBD2. Trimming cost V 1 base and J 5 bases; bases outside gene matches: 8. In germline, CDR1 is SEHNR, CDR2 FQNEAQ (reference sequence). This CDR3 comprises 15 residues.

This chain links TRBV19 with TRBJ1-1; possible D gene TRBD1, 6 bases. With 5 bases removed from V and 7 bases from J, the gap between germline ends came to 11 bases. CDR1 is LNHDA, CDR2 SQIVND, per germline (reference sequence). The CDR3 length is 12 residues. The CDR3 sequence is CASSLRQDEAFF. The CDR3 coding sequence is TGTGCCAGTAGTCTCCGACAGGATGAAGCTTTCTTT.

V usage is TRBV7-2 and J usage is TRBJ2-2, with unresolved D. This CDR3 spans 16 amino acids. Germline CDR1 and CDR2: SGHTA and FQGNSA. Trimming removed 2 bases from V and 0 bases from J, with 10 bases in between. The CDR3 DNA reads TGTGCCAGCAGCTTATTACCAGCGCCGAACACCGGGGAGCTGTTTTTT. Amino acid sequence: CASSLLPAPNTGELFF.

This chain uses TRBV5-1 with TRBJ1-2; 7 bases align to TRBD1. CDR3 length: 15 amino acids. Germline CDR1 SGHRS, CDR2 YFSETQ. With 4 bases clipped from V and 2 bases from J, the junction kept 8 bases outside the gene matches. CDR3 DNA sequence: TGCGCCAGCAGCCCAGGGGACAGTGGGAACTATGGCTACACCTTC. It is translated as CASSPGDSGNYGYTF.

The V gene is TRBV10-2, the J gene TRBJ1-1; tentative D call: TRBD1 (5 bases). Germline V gives CDR1 WSHSY, CDR2 SAAADI. CDR3 size: 12 residues. V shed 10 bases and J shed 3 bases, with 12 bases lying between them. CDR3 region: CAIWRGDTEAFF. In DNA, the CDR3 is TGCGCCATCTGGAGGGGAGACACTGAAGCTTTCTTT.

The chain recombines TRBV24-1 with TRBJ2-2; D might be TRBD2 (6 bases). CDR3 length: 13 amino acids. The V end lost 7 bases, the J end lost 5 bases, and 10 bases lay between the germline ends. Germline V CDR1 and CDR2: KGHDR, SFDVKD. The CDR3 DNA is TGTGCCACCAGCAAGGAGGGGACCGGGGAGCTGTTTTTT. The encoded protein is CATSKEGTGELFF.